This is a list of T cell receptor beta chains from one sample in a study of cytomegalovirus exposure and HLA in healthy donors. Produced via immunoSEQ multiplex PCR; TCRdb's table is partial and in-frame only. This sample yields 95,000 to 100,000 clones, of which 75% are seen a single time; about 9.4% belongs to the top ten. Sequencing used PBMCs. Every receptor here comes from a man between 45 and 60 years old in good health and CMV-seronegative. CDR3s include the opening cysteine and the closing phenylalanine or tryptophan. The D gene is left open where the match is weak. Clone sizes are given selectively: once, few, many, or a class where the clone is expanded.

D gene	V gene	CDR3 length	clone size	J gene	CDR3 protein	CDR3 DNA
.	TRBV7-6	15	few	TRBJ2-1	CASSWSGGAYNEQFF	TGTGCCAGCAGCTGGTCTGGGGGCGCCTACAATGAGCAGTTCTTC
.	TRBV4-3	15	.	TRBJ1-4	CASSQGRLLDEKLFF	TGCGCCAGCAGCCAAGGGCGGTTGTTGGATGAAAAACTGTTTTTT
.	TRBV6-1	15	.	TRBJ2-1	CASSLTGKTYNEQFF	TGTGCCAGCAGTTTGACAGGTAAAACCTACAATGAGCAGTTCTTC
.	TRBV5-8	13	.	TRBJ2-7	CASSFRGGGSQYF	TGTGCCAGCAGCTTCCGGGGAGGGGGGTCGCAGTACTTC
TRBD1	TRBV29-1	18	.	TRBJ2-3	CSVDGTGASGSVTDTQYF	TGCAGCGTTGATGGGACAGGGGCGAGCGGGAGCGTCACAGATACGCAGTATTTT
TRBD1	TRBV7-9	15	.	TRBJ1-1	CASSRITGEKTEAFF	TGTGCCAGCAGCCGAATCACAGGGGAGAAAACTGAAGCTTTCTTT
TRBD1	TRBV6-1	14	few	TRBJ1-2	CAIRTSDRIYGYTF	TGTGCCATCAGGACCTCGGACAGGATCTATGGCTACACCTTC
TRBD1	TRBV4-1	16	.	TRBJ1-5	CASSAGQGASNQPQHF	TGCGCCAGCAGTGCGGGACAGGGGGCTTCCAATCAGCCCCAGCATTTT
.	TRBV7-3	14	.	TRBJ1-6	CASSKGHPDSPLHF	TGTGCCAGCAGCAAGGGACACCCGGATTCACCCCTCCACTTT
.	TRBV29-1	11	.	TRBJ1-1	CSVVDSQIAFF	TGCAGCGTTGTGGACAGCCAGATTGCTTTCTTT
.	TRBV9	14	.	TRBJ2-3	CASSVAQGLNTQYF	TGTGCCAGCAGCGTAGCCCAGGGACTGAATACGCAGTATTTT
TRBD1	TRBV11-2	15	.	TRBJ2-3	CASSLEGQETDTQYF	TGTGCCAGCAGCTTAGAGGGACAGGAGACAGATACGCAGTATTTT
.	TRBV7-6	15	.	TRBJ1-5	CASSPSTVSNQPQHF	TGTGCCAGCAGCCCGTCGACAGTTAGCAATCAGCCCCAGCATTTT
TRBD1	TRBV6-6	14	.	TRBJ1-3	CASSQRTGGNTIYF	TGTGCCAGCAGTCAAAGGACAGGGGGAAACACCATATATTTT
TRBD1	TRBV2	11	.	TRBJ2-7	CASDRGTSLDF	TGTGCCAGCGACAGGGGCACCTCTTTGGACTTC
.	TRBV2	12	.	TRBJ2-5	CASSLLQELQYF	TGTGCCAGCAGTTTATTACAGGAACTGCAGTACTTC
TRBD1	TRBV4-1	15	.	TRBJ1-1	CASSQPDRDLGEAFF	TGCGCCAGCAGCCAACCGGACAGGGACCTAGGTGAAGCTTTCTTT
.	TRBV7-9	14	.	TRBJ2-1	CASSFQQGPEEQFF	TGTGCCAGCAGCTTTCAACAGGGACCCGAGGAGCAGTTCTTC
TRBD1	TRBV7-9	13	few	TRBJ1-1	CASSLRQGAEAFF	TGTGCCAGCAGCTTACGGCAGGGGGCTGAAGCTTTCTTT